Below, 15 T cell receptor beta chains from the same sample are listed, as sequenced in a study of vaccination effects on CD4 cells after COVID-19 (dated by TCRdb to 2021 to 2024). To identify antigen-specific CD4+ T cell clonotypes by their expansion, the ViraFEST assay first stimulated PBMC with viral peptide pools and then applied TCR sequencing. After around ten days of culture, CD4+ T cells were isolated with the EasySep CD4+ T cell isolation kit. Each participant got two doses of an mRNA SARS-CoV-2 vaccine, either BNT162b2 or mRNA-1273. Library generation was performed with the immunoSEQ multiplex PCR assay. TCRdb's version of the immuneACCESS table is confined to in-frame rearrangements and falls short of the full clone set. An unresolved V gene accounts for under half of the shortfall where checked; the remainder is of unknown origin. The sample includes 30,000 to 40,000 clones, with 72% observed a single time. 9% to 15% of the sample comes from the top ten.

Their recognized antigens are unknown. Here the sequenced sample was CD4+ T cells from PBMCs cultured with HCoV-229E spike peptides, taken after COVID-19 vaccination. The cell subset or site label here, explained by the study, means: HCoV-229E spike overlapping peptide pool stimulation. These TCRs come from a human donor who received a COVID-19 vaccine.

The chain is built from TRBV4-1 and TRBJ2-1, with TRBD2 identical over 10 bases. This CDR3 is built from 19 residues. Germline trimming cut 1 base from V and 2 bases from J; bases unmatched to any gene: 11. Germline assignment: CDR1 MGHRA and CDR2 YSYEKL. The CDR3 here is CASSQGPAGGPVPYNEQFF. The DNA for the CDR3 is TGCGCCAGCAGCCAAGGTCCAGCGGGAGGGCCCGTCCCCTACAATGAGCAGTTCTTC.

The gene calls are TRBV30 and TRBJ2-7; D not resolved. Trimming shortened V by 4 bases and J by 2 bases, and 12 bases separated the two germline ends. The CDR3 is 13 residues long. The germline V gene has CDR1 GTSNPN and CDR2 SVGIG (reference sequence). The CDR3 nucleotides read TGTGCCTGGAATTACTTATCACCCTACGAGCAGTACTTC. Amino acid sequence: CAWNYLSPYEQYF.

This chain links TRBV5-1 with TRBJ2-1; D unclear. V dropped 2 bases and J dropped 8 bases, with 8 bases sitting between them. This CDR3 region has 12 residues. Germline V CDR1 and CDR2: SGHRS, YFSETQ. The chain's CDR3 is CASSLEFHEQFF. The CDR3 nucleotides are TGCGCCAGCAGCTTAGAGTTCCATGAGCAGTTCTTC.

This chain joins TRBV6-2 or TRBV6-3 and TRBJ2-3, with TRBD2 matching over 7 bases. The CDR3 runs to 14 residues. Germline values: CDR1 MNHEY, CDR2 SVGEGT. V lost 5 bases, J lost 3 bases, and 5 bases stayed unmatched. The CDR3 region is CASSPGLQTDTQYF. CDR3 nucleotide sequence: TGTGCCAGCAGTCCGGGACTACAGACAGATACGCAGTATTTT.

The CDR3: CASSRTAGTYEQYF. CDR3 coding DNA: TGCGCCAGCAGCCGGACAGCTGGAACCTACGAGCAGTACTTC. This chain connects TRBV5-1 to TRBJ2-7, with D maybe TRBD1 (6 bases). This CDR3 is built from 14 residues. Trimming took 4 bases from V and 2 from J, leaving 13 bases between them. From germline, CDR1 is SGHRS and CDR2 YFSETQ.

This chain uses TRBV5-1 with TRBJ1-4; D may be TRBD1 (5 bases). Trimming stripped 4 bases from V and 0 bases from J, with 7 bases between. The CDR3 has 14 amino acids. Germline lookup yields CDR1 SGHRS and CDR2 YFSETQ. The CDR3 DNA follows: TGCGCCAGCAGCCCCAGGGCAACTAATGAAAAACTGTTTTTT. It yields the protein CASSPRATNEKLFF.

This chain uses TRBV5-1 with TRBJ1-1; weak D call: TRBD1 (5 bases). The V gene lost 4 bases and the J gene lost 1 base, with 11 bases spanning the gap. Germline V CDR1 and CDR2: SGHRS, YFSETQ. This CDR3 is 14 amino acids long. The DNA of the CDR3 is TGCGCCAGCAGCCGGGACGGACAGAACACTGAAGCTTTCTTT. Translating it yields CASSRDGQNTEAFF.

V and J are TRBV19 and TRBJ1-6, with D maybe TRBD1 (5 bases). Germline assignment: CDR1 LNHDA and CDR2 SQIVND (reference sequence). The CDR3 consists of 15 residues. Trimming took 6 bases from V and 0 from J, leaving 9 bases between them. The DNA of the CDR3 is TGTGCCAGTAGACAGGAAAGCTCCTATAATTCACCCCTCCACTTT. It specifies CASRQESSYNSPLHF.

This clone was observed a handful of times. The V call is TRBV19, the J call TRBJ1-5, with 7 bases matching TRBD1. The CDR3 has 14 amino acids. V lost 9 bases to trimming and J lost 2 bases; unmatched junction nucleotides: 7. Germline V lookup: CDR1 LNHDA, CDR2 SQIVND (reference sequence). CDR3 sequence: CASGGGQGNQPQHF. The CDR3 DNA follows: TGTGCCAGCGGCGGTGGACAGGGCAATCAGCCCCAGCATTTT.

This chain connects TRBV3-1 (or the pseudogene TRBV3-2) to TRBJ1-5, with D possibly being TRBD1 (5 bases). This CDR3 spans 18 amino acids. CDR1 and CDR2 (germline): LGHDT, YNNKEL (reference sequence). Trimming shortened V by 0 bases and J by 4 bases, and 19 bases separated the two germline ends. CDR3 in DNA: TGTGCCAGCAGCCAAGAAAGCCCGCCGCAAAAGGGGAATCAGCCCCAGCATTTT. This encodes CASSQESPPQKGNQPQHF.

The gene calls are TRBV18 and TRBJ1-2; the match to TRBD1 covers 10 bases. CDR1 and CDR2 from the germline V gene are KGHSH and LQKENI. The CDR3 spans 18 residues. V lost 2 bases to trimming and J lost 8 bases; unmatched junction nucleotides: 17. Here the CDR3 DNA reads TGTGCCAGCTCACCAACGACGGGACAGGGGCCGCTCGGCGGGGGCTACACCTTC. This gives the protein CASSPTTGQGPLGGGYTF.

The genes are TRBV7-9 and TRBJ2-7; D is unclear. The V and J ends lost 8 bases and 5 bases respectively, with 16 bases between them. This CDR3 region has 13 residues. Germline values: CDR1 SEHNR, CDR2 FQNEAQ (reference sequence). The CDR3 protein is CASLGYSSNEQYF. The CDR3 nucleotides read TGTGCCAGCCTGGGGTACAGCTCGAACGAGCAGTACTTC.

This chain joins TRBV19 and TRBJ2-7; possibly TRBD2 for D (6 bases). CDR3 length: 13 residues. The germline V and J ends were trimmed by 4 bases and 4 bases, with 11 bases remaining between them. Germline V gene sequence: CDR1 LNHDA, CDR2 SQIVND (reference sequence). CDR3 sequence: CASSTGAPYEQYF. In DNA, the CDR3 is TGTGCCAGTAGTACGGGAGCTCCGTACGAGCAGTACTTC.

The CDR3 is CASRRGRAEQYF. Here the CDR3 DNA reads TGTGCCAGCAGAAGGGGAAGGGCCGAGCAGTACTTC. The V call is TRBV6-5, the J call TRBJ2-7, with D perhaps matching TRBD1 (5 bases). Per germline, CDR1 MNHEY and CDR2 SVGAGI. The CDR3 length is 12 residues. Trimming removed 6 bases at V and 6 bases at J, with 12 bases between.

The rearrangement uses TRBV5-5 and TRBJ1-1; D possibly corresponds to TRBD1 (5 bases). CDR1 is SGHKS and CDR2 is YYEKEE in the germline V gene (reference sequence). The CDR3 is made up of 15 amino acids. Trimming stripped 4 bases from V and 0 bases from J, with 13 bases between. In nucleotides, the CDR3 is TGTGCCAGCAGCCTGACTGAGGGGATGAACACTGAAGCTTTCTTT. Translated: CASSLTEGMNTEAFF.